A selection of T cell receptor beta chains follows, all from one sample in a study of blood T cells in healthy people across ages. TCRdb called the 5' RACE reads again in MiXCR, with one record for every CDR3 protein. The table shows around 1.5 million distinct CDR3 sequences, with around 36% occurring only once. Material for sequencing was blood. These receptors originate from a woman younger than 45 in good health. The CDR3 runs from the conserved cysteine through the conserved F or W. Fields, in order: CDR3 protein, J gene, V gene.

CASSVGSPRDTQYF	TRBJ2-3	TRBV9
CSVALGLRPPSGYTF	TRBJ1-2	TRBV29-1
CASSLALRQGEYDEQFF	TRBJ2-1	TRBV5-6
CASRSASSYEQYF	TRBJ2-7	TRBV7-8
CASSKDRGQETQYF	TRBJ2-5	TRBV12-3/TRBV12-4
CASSLGTSGVTYNEQFF	TRBJ2-1	TRBV7-8
CASSYERREQFF	TRBJ2-1	TRBV27
CSVEGVNYGYTF	TRBJ1-2	TRBV29-1
CASSWGGLGYNEQFF	TRBJ2-1	TRBV28
CASSPTSQEVNEQFF	TRBJ2-1	TRBV6-5
CASRQFKGGYTF	TRBJ1-2	TRBV2
CAWSLGTADSPLHF	TRBJ1-6	TRBV30
CASSWEGVGTDTQYF	TRBJ2-3	TRBV5-5
CARGDNPYEQYF	TRBJ2-7	TRBV10-3
CASSVASYNEQFF	TRBJ2-1	TRBV7-2
CSAVRGLGETQYF	TRBJ2-5	TRBV20-1
CASSSRTSGGASSYEQYF	TRBJ2-7	TRBV7-8
CASAGAERTDTQYF	TRBJ2-3	TRBV7-3
CASSLTGGYETQYF	TRBJ2-5	TRBV7-7
CASSELSSPDTQYF	TRBJ2-3	TRBV6-5
CSARTGGPVGDTQYF	TRBJ2-3	TRBV20-1
CASSQDRGRKDTQYF	TRBJ2-3	TRBV3-1
CASSTGDPGIEQFF	TRBJ2-1	TRBV12-3/TRBV12-4
CSAALAGGLLEQFF	TRBJ2-1	TRBV20-1
CVSGAVHQANTQYF	TRBJ2-3	TRBV6-1
CASGNGGKPLHF	TRBJ1-6	TRBV27
CASRRASGGYNEQFF	TRBJ2-1	TRBV12-3/TRBV12-4
CASSYSLAAAYEQYF	TRBJ2-7	TRBV6-2/TRBV6-3
CASSQDVLGGEQYF	TRBJ2-7	TRBV3-1
CSASRGLGENIQYF	TRBJ2-4	TRBV20-1
CAGSETSGVYNEQFF	TRBJ2-1	TRBV12-3/TRBV12-4
CASATDREEKLFF	TRBJ1-4	TRBV19
CASSLARQGADTQYF	TRBJ2-3	TRBV5-1
CASSYSGQGHGYTF	TRBJ1-2	TRBV6-5
CASSQEQENQPQHF	TRBJ1-5	TRBV4-2
CASSREVTQYF	TRBJ2-3	TRBV4-1
CASIREGARGEQFF	TRBJ2-1	TRBV27
CATSRGSGWGADTQYF	TRBJ2-3	TRBV15
CASRTGPPIHREQFF	TRBJ2-1	TRBV6-2/TRBV6-3
CASSSVVVNTEAFF	TRBJ1-1	TRBV5-1
CASSQPAGLDTDTQYF	TRBJ2-3	TRBV4-1
CASSELGGGGYNEQFF	TRBJ2-1	TRBV6-1
CSARDRWGQGGETQYF	TRBJ2-5	TRBV20-1
CASSSLDSIGQFF	TRBJ2-1	TRBV27
CASSVGTTVQETQYF	TRBJ2-5	TRBV9
CSARVGSYEQYF	TRBJ2-7	TRBV20-1
CSARDILAIHNEQFF	TRBJ2-1	TRBV20-1
CSARESGAWVRGSGYTF	TRBJ1-2	TRBV20-1
CSATWTSGGLWSSYNEQFF	TRBJ2-1	TRBV20-1
CASSPIGYSSYNEQFF	TRBJ2-1	TRBV7-9
CASSPLSGGSRKETQYF	TRBJ2-5	TRBV28
CAISDLGTSGGNEQFF	TRBJ2-1	TRBV10-3
CASSIRDTRLTGELFF	TRBJ2-2	TRBV6-6
CASRLRDGHNYGYTF	TRBJ1-2	TRBV12-3/TRBV12-4